This T cell receptor beta chain was obtained from a study of shared clonotypes between healthy human individuals. Sequenced by immunoSEQ multiplex PCR; TCRdb stores in-frame clones only, minus some. Here the sample spans about 1.5 million clones, 96% being singletons. The sequenced material came from naive CD4+ T cells sorted from blood. Subset specified: CD45RA+ positively selected. This receptor was taken from a man under 40 in good health.

The DNA for the CDR3 is TGTGCCAGCTCACCCGTGGGACAGGGGGCTCTCTACACCTTC. Translating gives CASSPVGQGALYTF. The chain is built from TRBV18 and TRBJ1-2, with 12 bases that match TRBD1. This CDR3 comprises 14 residues. Per germline, CDR1 KGHSH and CDR2 LQKENI. V shed 3 bases, J shed 10 bases, and the junction held 6 bases outside the gene matches.